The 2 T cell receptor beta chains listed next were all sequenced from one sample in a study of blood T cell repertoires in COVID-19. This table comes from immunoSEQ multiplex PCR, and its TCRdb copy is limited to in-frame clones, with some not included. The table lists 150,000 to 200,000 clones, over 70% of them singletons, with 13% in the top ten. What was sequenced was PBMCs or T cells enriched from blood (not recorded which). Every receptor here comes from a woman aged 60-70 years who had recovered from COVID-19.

CDR3 nucleotides: TGTGCCAGCAGCGTAGGGGAAGGAGGCTTTGGTTATAATTCACCCCTCCACTTT. Residues: CASSVGEGGFGYNSPLHF. The chain joins TRBV9 to TRBJ1-6; unclear D gene. This CDR3 region has 18 residues. V dropped 0 bases and J dropped 4 bases, with 17 bases sitting between them. Germline CDR1 SGDLS, CDR2 YYNGEE.

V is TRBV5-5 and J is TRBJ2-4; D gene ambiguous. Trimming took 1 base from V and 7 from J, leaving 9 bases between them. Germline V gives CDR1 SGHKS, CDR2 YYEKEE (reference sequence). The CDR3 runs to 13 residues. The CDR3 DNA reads TGTGCCAGCAGCTTGATGAGGTTCAACATTCAGTACTTC. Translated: CASSLMRFNIQYF. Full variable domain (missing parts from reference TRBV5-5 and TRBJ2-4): DAGVTQSPTHLIKTRGQQVTLRCSPISGHKSVSWYQQVLGQGPQFIFQYYEKEERGRGNFPDRFSARQFPNYSSELNVNALLLGDSALYLCASSLMRFNIQYFGAGTRLSVL.